The T cell receptor beta chain under discussion was sequenced for a study of read filtering for tumor transcriptome and immune sequencing. General study findings and limits: The CD138-negative fraction was mixed bone marrow immune cells, not pure T cells. Approximately 82% of IR-seq clonotypes had a single read, yet these held about 3.6% of reads. Compared with RNA-seq, IR-seq gave much higher clonotype depth and reliability.

Germline CDR1 and CDR2: SGHRS and YFSETQ. The length of the CDR3 is 14 residues. Trimming cost V 3 bases and J 7 bases; bases outside gene matches: 6. From 400 to 450 ng of RNA, a library with molecular barcoded alpha/delta and beta/gamma adaptors was made. TCRdb redid the calling of the reads with MiXCR, one entry per CDR3 protein. The data show more than 70,000 distinct CDR3 sequences, 20% to 25% seen once. Points on this clonotype: Its specificity is unknown.

This chain links TRBV5-1 with TRBJ2-1; TRBD2 matches 8 bases. This clonotype was sampled from a donor at least 40 years old with multiple myeloma. The sample consisted of a population of CD138-negative cells sorted from bone marrow. This chain's CDR3 is CASSYSGAQNEQFF. Written as DNA, the CDR3 is TGCGCCAGCAGCTATAGCGGGGCCCAAAATGAGCAGTTCTTC.